By sample share, the clone carrying this T cell receptor (beta chain) is medium-sized. What it binds is unknown. Clones were sequenced by immunoSEQ multiplex PCR, and TCRdb holds only the in-frame ones, with some missing. The table records thousands of clones, approximately 70% of them present only once. The entry originates in a study of coeliac disease. General study results and limits: The authors considered this approach unsuitable for unbiased detection of gliadin-specific T cells. In active celiac disease, intraepithelial and lamina propria TRB and TRG repertoires were less clonal than controls.

The J segment lost 3 bases and the V segment lost 6 bases, leaving 5 bases of the junction unmatched. The CDR3 is 14 amino acids. Per germline, CDR1 MNHEY and CDR2 SMNVEV (reference sequence). The rearrangement links TRBV27 to TRBJ2-7; 10 nucleotides line up with TRBD1. This TCR came from a woman between 18 and 29 years old with active celiac disease. The sample taken for sequencing was lamina propria lymphocytes from the gut. The CDR3 sequence: CASRRDRGFYEQYF. The CDR3 DNA reads as TGTGCCAGCAGGAGGGACAGGGGTTTCTACGAGCAGTACTTC.